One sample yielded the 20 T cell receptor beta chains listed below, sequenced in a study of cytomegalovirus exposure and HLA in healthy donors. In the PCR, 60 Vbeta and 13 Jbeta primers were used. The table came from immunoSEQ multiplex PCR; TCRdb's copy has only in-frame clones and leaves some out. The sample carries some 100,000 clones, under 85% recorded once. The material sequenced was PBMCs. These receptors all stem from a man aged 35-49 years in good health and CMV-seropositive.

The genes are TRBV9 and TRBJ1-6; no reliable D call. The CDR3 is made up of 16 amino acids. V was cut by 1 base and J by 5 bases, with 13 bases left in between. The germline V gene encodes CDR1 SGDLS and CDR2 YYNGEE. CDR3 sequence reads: CASSVLGEANNSPLHF. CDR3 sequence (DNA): TGTGCCAGCAGCGTACTTGGGGAGGCCAATAATTCACCCCTCCACTTT.

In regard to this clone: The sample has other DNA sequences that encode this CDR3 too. CDR3 region: CASSLSVNTEAFF. The CDR3 DNA reads TGTGCCAGCAGCTTATCTGTGAACACTGAAGCTTTCTTT. The rearrangement joins TRBV7-3 to TRBJ1-1; D ambiguous. The V gene lost 2 bases and the J gene lost 0 bases, with 4 bases spanning the gap. The CDR3 contains 13 residues. Looked up from germline, CDR1 is SGHTA and CDR2 is FQGTGA.

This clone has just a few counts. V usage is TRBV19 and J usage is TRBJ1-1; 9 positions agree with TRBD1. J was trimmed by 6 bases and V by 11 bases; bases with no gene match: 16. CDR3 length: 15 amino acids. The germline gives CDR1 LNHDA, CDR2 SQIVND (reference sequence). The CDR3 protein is CAGYPGQGDYSEAFF. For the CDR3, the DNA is TGTGCCGGGTACCCGGGACAGGGTGATTACTCTGAAGCTTTCTTT. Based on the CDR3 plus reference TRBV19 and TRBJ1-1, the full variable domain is DGGITQSPKYLFRKEGQNVTLSCEQNLNHDAMYWYRQDPGQGLRLIYYSQIVNDFQKGDIAEGYSVSREKKESFPLTVTSAQKNPTAFYLCAGYPGQGDYSEAFFGQGTRLTVV.

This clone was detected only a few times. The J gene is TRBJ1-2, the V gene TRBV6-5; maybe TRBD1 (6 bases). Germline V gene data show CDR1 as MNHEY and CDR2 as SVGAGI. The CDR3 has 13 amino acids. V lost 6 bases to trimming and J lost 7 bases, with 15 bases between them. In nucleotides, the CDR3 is TGTGCCAGCAGGCAACAGGGTCCCCGTGGCTACACCTTC. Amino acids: CASRQQGPRGYTF.

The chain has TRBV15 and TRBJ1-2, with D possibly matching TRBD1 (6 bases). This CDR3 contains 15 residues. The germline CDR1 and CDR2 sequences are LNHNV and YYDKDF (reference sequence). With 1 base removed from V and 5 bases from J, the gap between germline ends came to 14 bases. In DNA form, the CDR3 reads TGTGCCACCAGCAGAGTGCGGGGGCAGAGGTATGGCTACACCTTC. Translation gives CATSRVRGQRYGYTF.

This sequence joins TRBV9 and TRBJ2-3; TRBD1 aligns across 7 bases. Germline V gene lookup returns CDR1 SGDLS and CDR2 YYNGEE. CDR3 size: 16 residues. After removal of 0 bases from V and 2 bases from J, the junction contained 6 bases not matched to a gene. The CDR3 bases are TGTGCCAGCAGCGTAGAGACAGGGACCGCCACAGATACGCAGTATTTT. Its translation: CASSVETGTATDTQYF.

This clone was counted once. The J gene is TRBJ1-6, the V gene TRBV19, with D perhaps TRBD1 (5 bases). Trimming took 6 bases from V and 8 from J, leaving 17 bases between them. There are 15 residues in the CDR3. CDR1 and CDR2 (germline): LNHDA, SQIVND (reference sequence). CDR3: CASRSAGGYHSPLHF. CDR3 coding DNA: TGTGCCAGTAGGTCAGCCGGGGGATATCATTCACCCCTCCACTTT.

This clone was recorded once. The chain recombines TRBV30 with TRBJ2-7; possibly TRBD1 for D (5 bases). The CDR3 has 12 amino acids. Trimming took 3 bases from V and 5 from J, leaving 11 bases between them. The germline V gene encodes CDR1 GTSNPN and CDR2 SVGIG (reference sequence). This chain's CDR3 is CAWSRRVNEQYF. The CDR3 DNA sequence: TGTGCCTGGAGCCGCAGGGTTAACGAGCAGTACTTC.

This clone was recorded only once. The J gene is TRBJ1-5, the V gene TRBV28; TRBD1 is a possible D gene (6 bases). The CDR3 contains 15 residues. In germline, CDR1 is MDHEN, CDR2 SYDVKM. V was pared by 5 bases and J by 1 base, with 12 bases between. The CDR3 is CASSPSGVSNQPQHF. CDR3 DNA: TGTGCCAGCAGTCCCTCAGGGGTGAGCAATCAGCCCCAGCATTTT.

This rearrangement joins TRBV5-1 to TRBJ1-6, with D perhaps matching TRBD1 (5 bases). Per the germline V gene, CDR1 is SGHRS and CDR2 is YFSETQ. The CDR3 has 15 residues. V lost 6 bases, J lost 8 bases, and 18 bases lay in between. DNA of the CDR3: TGCGCCAGCACCCTGGGGGTCCCGGGGGATTCACCCCTCCACTTT. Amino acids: CASTLGVPGDSPLHF.

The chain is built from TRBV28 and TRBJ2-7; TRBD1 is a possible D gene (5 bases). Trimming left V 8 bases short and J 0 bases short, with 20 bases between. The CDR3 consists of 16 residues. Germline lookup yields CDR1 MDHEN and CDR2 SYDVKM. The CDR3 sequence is CASATVAKGRSYEQYF. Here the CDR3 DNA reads TGTGCCAGCGCCACCGTGGCGAAGGGGCGCTCCTACGAGCAGTACTTC.

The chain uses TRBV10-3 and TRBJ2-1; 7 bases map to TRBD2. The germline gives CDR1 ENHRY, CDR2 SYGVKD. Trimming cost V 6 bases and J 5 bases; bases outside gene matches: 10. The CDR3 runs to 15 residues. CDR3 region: CAIRAPRGDHNEQFF. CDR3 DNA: TGTGCCATCAGGGCCCCCCGGGGGGACCACAATGAGCAGTTCTTC.

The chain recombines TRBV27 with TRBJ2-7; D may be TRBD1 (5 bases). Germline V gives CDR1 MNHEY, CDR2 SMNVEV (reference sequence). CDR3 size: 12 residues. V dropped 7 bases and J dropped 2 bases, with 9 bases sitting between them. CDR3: CASKAGPYEQYF. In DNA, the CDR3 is TGTGCCAGCAAGGCAGGGCCCTACGAGCAGTACTTC.

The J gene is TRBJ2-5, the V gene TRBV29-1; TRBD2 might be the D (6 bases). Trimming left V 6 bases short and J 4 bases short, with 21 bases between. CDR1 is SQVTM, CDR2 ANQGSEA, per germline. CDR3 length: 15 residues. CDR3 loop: CSVIVRRGILETQYF. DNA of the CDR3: TGCAGCGTGATAGTGAGGAGGGGAATTTTAGAGACCCAGTACTTC.

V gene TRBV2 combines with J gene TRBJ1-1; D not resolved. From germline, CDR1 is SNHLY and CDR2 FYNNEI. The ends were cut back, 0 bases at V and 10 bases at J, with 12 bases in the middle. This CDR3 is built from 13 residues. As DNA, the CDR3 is TGTGCCAGCAGTGAAGCGCTTCCGAGTCGAGCTTTCTTT. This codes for CASSEALPSRAFF.

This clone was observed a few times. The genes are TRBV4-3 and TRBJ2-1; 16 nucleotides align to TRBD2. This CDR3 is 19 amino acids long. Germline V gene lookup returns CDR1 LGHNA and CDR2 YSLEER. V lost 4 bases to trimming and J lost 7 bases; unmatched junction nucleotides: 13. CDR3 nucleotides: TGCGCCAGCAGCCCCTTTCCCGGGACTAGCGGGGGGGCCGGTAATGAGCAGTTCTTC. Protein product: CASSPFPGTSGGAGNEQFF.

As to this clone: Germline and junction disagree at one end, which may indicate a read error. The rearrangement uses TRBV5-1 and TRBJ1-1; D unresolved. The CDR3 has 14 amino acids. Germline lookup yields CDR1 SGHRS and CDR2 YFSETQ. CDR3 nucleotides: TGCGCCAGCAGCGGAAATACGGGTACCACTGAAGCTTCCTTT. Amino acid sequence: CASSGNTGTTEASF.

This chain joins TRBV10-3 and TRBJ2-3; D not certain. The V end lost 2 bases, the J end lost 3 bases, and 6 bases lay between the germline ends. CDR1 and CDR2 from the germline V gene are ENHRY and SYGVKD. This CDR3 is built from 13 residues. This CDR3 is CAISEAQTDTQYF. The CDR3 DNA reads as TGTGCCATCAGTGAGGCCCAGACAGATACGCAGTATTTT.

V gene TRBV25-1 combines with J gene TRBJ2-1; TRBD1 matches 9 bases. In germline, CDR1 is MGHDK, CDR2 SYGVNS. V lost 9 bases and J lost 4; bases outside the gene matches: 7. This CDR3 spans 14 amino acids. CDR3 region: CASKLGQGYNEQFF. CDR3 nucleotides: TGTGCCAGTAAATTGGGACAGGGATACAATGAGCAGTTCTTC.

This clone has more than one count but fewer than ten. The CDR3: CASSRGSLTLTNYGYTF. CDR3 bases: TGTGCCAGCTCCAGGGGTTCGTTGACGTTGACTAACTATGGCTACACCTTC. V gene TRBV18 combines with J gene TRBJ1-2; D is perhaps TRBD1 (6 bases). V gave up 6 bases and J gave up 0 bases, with 20 bases separating them. CDR1 and CDR2 (germline): KGHSH, LQKENI. This CDR3 is built from 17 residues.